The 25 T cell receptor beta chains reported below all come from one sample, sequenced in a study of spatial heterogeneity in lung cancer (dated by TCRdb to the late 2010s). General study outcomes and caveats: The tumor nonsynonymous mutation count correlated with the number of expanded alpha and beta TCRs within the tumor.

Their cognate antigens are unknown. Taken with the paper, the label for time point translates to: sample taken at primary tumor resection. The library relied on 5' RACE. Sequencing instrument: NextSeq 500. The raw public reads went through TCRdb reprocessing: fastp at Q25, MiXCR clone calling, in-frame beta chains kept. Entries are consolidated by CDR3 protein sequence, retaining the most common genes and DNA. The table for this sample lists about 11,000 distinct CDR3 sequences; about 5% of them were counted only once. The ten biggest clones cover about an eighth of the sample. This specimen consisted of lung tumor tissue, obtained at surgery. The receptors come from a male donor with early-stage non-small cell lung cancer.

This clonotype has at least ten counts. The rearrangement uses TRBV20-1 and TRBJ1-2, with 8 nucleotides matching TRBD1. The CDR3 is made up of 13 amino acids. CDR1 and CDR2 from the germline V gene are DFQATT and SNEGSKA (reference sequence). V trimming: 5 bases; J trimming: 8 bases; junction bases outside the gene matches: 10. CDR3 sequence: CSALQQGAKGYTF. The CDR3 DNA reads as TGCAGTGCTTTGCAGCAGGGGGCGAAGGGCTACACCTTC.

About this clonotype itself: This may arise from a read error, as a much more abundant clone is one base away. The chain combines TRBV4-2 with TRBJ2-1; possible D gene TRBD2, 6 bases. Trimming shortened V by 0 bases and J by 5 bases, and 14 bases separated the two germline ends. This CDR3 contains 16 residues. Germline V lookup: CDR1 LGHNA, CDR2 YNFKEQ. As DNA, the CDR3 is TGTGCCAGCAGCCAAGATCTAGCGTGGGGCCACAATGAGCAGTTCTTC. Protein sequence: CASSQDLAWGHNEQFF.

This clonotype was recorded at least ten times. The V call is TRBV12-3 or TRBV12-4, the J call TRBJ2-7, with TRBD2 as a possible D gene (6 bases). V lost 3 bases, J lost 6 bases, and 24 bases lay in between. There are 17 residues in the CDR3. CDR3 DNA sequence: TGTGCCAGCAGTTTGTTACAGACCGGGACTGGGAACGGCGAGCAGTACTTC. It encodes CASSLLQTGTGNGEQYF.

This clonotype was detected many times. CDR3 sequence (DNA): TGCGCCAGCAGCCAAAATCCGCCAGGGACTACTAATGAAAAACTGTTTTTT. Protein sequence: CASSQNPPGTTNEKLFF. The V call is TRBV4-3, the J call TRBJ1-4; weak D call: TRBD1 (5 bases). V gave up 2 bases and J gave up 2 bases, with 15 bases separating them. Germline assignment: CDR1 LGHNA and CDR2 YSLEER. This CDR3 is 17 amino acids long.

This clonotype came up a few times. This chain connects TRBV10-3 to TRBJ2-3; 8 bases match TRBD2. The trim removed 11 bases at V and 2 bases at J, leaving 9 bases unmatched. CDR1 is ENHRY and CDR2 is SYGVKD in the germline V gene. CDR3 length equals 14 residues. DNA of the CDR3: TGTGCCGCCGGGAGGGGCTCTCTCACAGATACGCAGTATTTT. It yields the protein CAAGRGSLTDTQYF.

This clonotype was detected many times. The V gene is TRBV5-8, the J gene TRBJ1-6, with D unclear. Trimming stripped 4 bases from V and 2 bases from J, with 10 bases between. The CDR3 has 15 residues. CDR1 and CDR2 from the germline V gene are SGHTS and YDEGEE. CDR3 region: CASSPDGAYNSPLHF. The CDR3 bases are TGTGCCAGCAGCCCGGACGGCGCCTATAATTCACCCCTCCACTTT. Full variable domain (remainder filled in from reference TRBV5-8 and TRBJ1-6): EAGVTQSPTHLIKTRGQQATLRCSPISGHTSVYWYQQALGLGLQFLLWYDEGEERNRGNFPPRFSGRQFPNYSSELNVNALELEDSALYLCASSPDGAYNSPLHFGNGTRLTVT.

This clonotype was recorded at least ten times. CDR3 DNA sequence: TGTGCCAGCAGTTGCTCGGCCCTCTCCTACGAGCAGTACTTC. It yields the protein CASSCSALSYEQYF. The chain uses TRBV6-2 or TRBV6-3 and TRBJ2-7; D remains ambiguous. CDR3 length equals 14 residues. V was pared by 4 bases and J by 0 bases, with 10 bases between. Germline V gene sequence: CDR1 MNHEY, CDR2 SVGEGT.

This clonotype has at least ten counts. V and J are TRBV29-1 and TRBJ1-2, with D perhaps matching TRBD1 (5 bases). The CDR3 has 12 amino acids. Germline loops: CDR1 SQVTM, CDR2 ANQGSEA. V was clipped by 4 bases and J by 9 bases, with 15 bases between them. The CDR3 spells CSVVGWGDSYTF. DNA of the CDR3: TGCAGCGTTGTGGGGTGGGGCGACAGCTACACCTTC.

This clonotype was observed a few times. The V and J genes are TRBV20-1 and TRBJ2-7, with 11 bases that match TRBD2. Germline V CDR1 and CDR2: DFQATT, SNEGSKA (reference sequence). This CDR3 region has 17 residues. After removal of 2 bases from V and 5 bases from J, the junction contained 14 bases not matched to a gene. The CDR3 region is CSARSGLLAGVRNEQYF. CDR3 coding DNA: TGCAGTGCTAGATCTGGCCTACTAGCGGGAGTAAGGAACGAGCAGTACTTC.

This clonotype has a count of ten or more. The V and J genes are TRBV2 and TRBJ1-2, with 7 bases identical to TRBD1. Germline loops: CDR1 SNHLY, CDR2 FYNNEI. V shed 5 bases and J 5 bases; nucleotides not matched to a gene: 5. The CDR3 is 13 residues long. The CDR3 DNA reads as TGTGCCAGCAGTCCGACAGGGAGTTATGGCTACACCTTC. Protein product: CASSPTGSYGYTF.

The sample holds many counts of this clonotype. V usage is TRBV7-9 and J usage is TRBJ2-3, with 8 bases aligning to TRBD2. The CDR3 consists of 14 residues. The V gene end was trimmed by 6 bases and the J gene end by 4 bases; junction bases not matched to a gene: 6. Germline V gives CDR1 SEHNR, CDR2 FQNEAQ (reference sequence). CDR3 amino acids: CASSLLADADTQYF. The CDR3 region has the DNA TGTGCCAGCAGTTTACTAGCGGACGCAGATACGCAGTATTTT.

This clonotype was found many times. The chain uses TRBV14 and TRBJ2-3; no clear D gene. Trimming left V 1 base short and J 7 bases short, with 9 bases between. Per germline, CDR1 SGHDN and CDR2 FVKESK. This CDR3 is 13 amino acids long. Written as DNA, the CDR3 is TGTGCCAGCAGCCAAGGGCCCCGTAATACGCAGTATTTT. Amino acid sequence: CASSQGPRNTQYF.

This clonotype has ten or more counts. The gene calls are TRBV30 and TRBJ2-7; D is possibly TRBD2 (5 bases). The CDR3 runs to 12 residues. From germline, CDR1 is GTSNPN and CDR2 SVGIG (reference sequence). The germline V and J ends were trimmed by 2 bases and 4 bases, with 9 bases remaining between them. As DNA, the CDR3 is TGTGCCTGGAGTCGTACGGGGTACGAGCAGTACTTC. Translation: CAWSRTGYEQYF.

This clonotype was seen a few times. As DNA, the CDR3 is TGCGCCAGCAGCTTGGTGGGGCAATCGGGCACAGATACGCAGTATTTT. Translated: CASSLVGQSGTDTQYF. The rearrangement uses TRBV5-1 and TRBJ2-3; the D gene is possibly TRBD1 (5 bases). CDR1 is SGHRS, CDR2 YFSETQ, per germline. Trimming took 0 bases from V and 1 from J, leaving 12 bases between them. This CDR3 comprises 16 residues.

This clonotype has a count of ten or more. The chain has TRBV11-3 and TRBJ2-2; TRBD1 matches 7 bases. J gave up 1 base and V 4 bases, and 0 bases lay outside the gene matches. In germline, CDR1 is SGHNT, CDR2 YENEEA. The CDR3 is made up of 14 amino acids. The CDR3 here is CASSWTGNTGELFF. CDR3 in DNA: TGTGCCAGCAGCTGGACAGGGAACACCGGGGAGCTGTTTTTT.

In this sample, this clonotype turned up many times. The chain carries TRBV5-4 and TRBJ2-2, with TRBD2 identical over 15 bases. V gave up 5 bases and J gave up 2 bases; unmatched junction bases: 4. The CDR3 covers 17 residues. Germline V lookup: CDR1 SGHNT, CDR2 YYREEE (reference sequence). The CDR3 DNA is TGTGCCAGCAGACCGGGACTAGCGGGAGGTAACACCGGGGAGCTGTTTTTT. It translates to CASRPGLAGGNTGELFF.

This clonotype came up many times. The V gene is TRBV20-1, the J gene TRBJ1-2; D may be TRBD1 (5 bases). CDR1 is DFQATT, CDR2 SNEGSKA, per germline (reference sequence). CDR3 length: 13 residues. The V gene lost 1 base and the J gene lost 3 bases, with 9 bases spanning the gap. CDR3 amino acids: CSARGTGHYGYTF. The CDR3 bases are TGCAGTGCTAGAGGGACGGGGCACTATGGCTACACCTTC.

This clonotype was detected many times. CDR3 bases: TGTGCCAGCAGCCGATCTGGAGTTAACTATGGCTACACCTTC. Translating gives CASSRSGVNYGYTF. The chain combines TRBV5-6 with TRBJ1-2; D unresolved. This CDR3 contains 14 residues. Germline CDR1 is SGHDT and CDR2 is YYEEEE. The germline V and J ends were trimmed by 4 bases and 1 base, with 11 bases remaining between them.

This clonotype was seen at least ten times. This sequence joins TRBV2 and TRBJ2-6; D is unresolved. Germline CDR1 and CDR2: SNHLY and FYNNEI. V dropped 7 bases and J dropped 9 bases, with 16 bases sitting between them. The CDR3 totals 14 residues. The CDR3 protein is CASMRPAGDNVLTF. The CDR3, as DNA: TGTGCCAGCATGAGACCAGCCGGTGACAACGTCCTGACTTTC.

CDR3 loop: CASSLGQGLDSPLHF. CDR3 DNA: TGTGCCAGCAGCTTAGGACAGGGGCTGGACTCACCCCTCCACTTT. This rearrangement joins TRBV7-6 to TRBJ1-6, with TRBD1 matching over 8 bases. There are 15 residues in the CDR3. V lost 1 base, J lost 10 bases, and 6 bases stayed unmatched. Germline V gene lookup returns CDR1 SGHVS and CDR2 FNYEAQ.

This clonotype occurred a few times. The V call is TRBV6-5, the J call TRBJ2-3; no clear D. The V end lost 6 bases, the J end lost 1 base, and 11 bases lay between the germline ends. This CDR3 has 14 amino acids. CDR1 and CDR2 (germline): MNHEY, SVGAGI. CDR3 sequence: CASSTGRGTDTQYF. Here the CDR3 DNA reads TGTGCCAGCAGCACCGGAAGGGGCACAGATACGCAGTATTTT.

The chain links TRBV10-3 to TRBJ2-1; TRBD2 might be the D (6 bases). The germline V gene encodes CDR1 ENHRY and CDR2 SYGVKD. The CDR3 runs to 14 residues. The germline V and J ends were trimmed by 4 bases and 6 bases, with 13 bases remaining between them. The CDR3 bases are TGTGCCATCAGTGGTGGGGGGTCTCGCAATGAGCAGTTCTTC. Encoded protein: CAISGGGSRNEQFF.

This clonotype was counted ten times or more. The V and J genes are TRBV5-1 and TRBJ1-2, with 8 bases aligning to TRBD1. The CDR3 length is 15 residues. The V segment lost 7 bases and the J segment 2 bases; nucleotides outside the gene matches: 10. Germline V CDR1 and CDR2: SGHRS, YFSETQ. CDR3 sequence reads: CASASPDRANYGYTF. The CDR3 DNA is TGCGCCAGCGCCTCCCCGGACAGGGCGAACTATGGCTACACCTTC.

This clonotype was counted many times. V is TRBV29-1 and J is TRBJ2-7; 7 bases are shared with TRBD2. This CDR3 is built from 13 residues. V lost 5 bases, J lost 2 bases, and 6 bases stayed unmatched. Looked up from germline, CDR1 is SQVTM and CDR2 is ANQGSEA. The CDR3 region has the DNA TGCAGCGTTATGCTAGCGGATACCTACGAGCAGTACTTC. It translates to CSVMLADTYEQYF.

This clonotype was observed at least ten times. The rearrangement links TRBV4-3 to TRBJ2-7, with D unresolved. CDR1 and CDR2 (germline): LGHNA, YSLEER. Trimming removed 1 base from V and 2 bases from J, with 9 bases in between. The CDR3 has 14 residues. CDR3 in amino acids: CASSQGFDTYEQYF. The DNA for the CDR3 is TGCGCCAGCAGCCAAGGGTTTGACACCTACGAGCAGTACTTC.